The next 9 T cell receptor beta chains were all read from a single sample in a study of identical twins listed by TCRdb under 2016. Library generation was performed with 5' RACE. Sequenced using an Illumina HiSeq 2000. Through fastp at Q25 and MiXCR, TCRdb rebuilt clones from the public reads, retaining in-frame beta chains. Each CDR3 protein gets just one entry, which takes the most common genes and DNA from the rows behind it. In all, the sample holds hundreds of thousands of distinct CDR3 sequences, and 9% to 15% of those were seen once. The top ten clonotypes cover around 1.5% of the sample. The sample also formed part of further work on yellow fever vaccine responses in identical twins.

Sequences were obtained from PBMCs. The source of these receptors is a woman aged 18-29 years in good health.

The gene calls are TRBV6-5 and TRBJ1-6; 8 positions match TRBD1. This CDR3 region has 17 residues. Germline-derived CDR1 and CDR2 are MNHEY and SVGAGI. The V gene end was trimmed by 0 bases and the J gene end by 2 bases; junction bases not matched to a gene: 3. The CDR3 coding sequence is TGTGCCAGCAGTTACTCGACAGGGGTGGCCTATAATTCACCCCTCCACTTT. Its protein product is CASSYSTGVAYNSPLHF.

CDR3 coding DNA: TGTGCCAGCAGCCCAGGATTGGCCAAAAACACAGATACGCAGTATTTT. Translating gives CASSPGLAKNTDTQYF. The chain joins TRBV7-9 to TRBJ2-3; unclear D gene. Germline V gives CDR1 SEHNR, CDR2 FQNEAQ (reference sequence). Trimming shortened V by 5 bases and J by 2 bases, and 17 bases separated the two germline ends. This CDR3 has 16 residues.

This clonotype was detected a few times. V gene TRBV6-6 combines with J gene TRBJ2-4; D ambiguous. Trimming stripped 6 bases from V and 8 bases from J, with 14 bases between. Germline loops: CDR1 MNHNY, CDR2 SVGAGI (reference sequence). This CDR3 has 13 residues. The CDR3 loop is CASRLSDFDIQYF. CDR3 in DNA: TGTGCCAGCAGACTTTCGGATTTCGACATTCAGTACTTC.

This clonotype showed up just a few times. The chain is built from TRBV6-5 and TRBJ1-6; no clear D gene. The germline V gene encodes CDR1 MNHEY and CDR2 SVGAGI. The CDR3 spans 13 residues. V was cut by 4 bases and J by 10 bases, with 11 bases left in between. This CDR3 is CASSFGAGSPLHF. DNA of the CDR3: TGTGCCAGCAGTTTTGGAGCCGGATCACCCCTCCACTTT.

This chain links TRBV12-3 or TRBV12-4 with TRBJ2-3; D may correspond to TRBD1 or TRBD2 (5 bases each). V lost 1 base and J 5 bases, leaving 10 bases between the germline ends. The CDR3 runs to 14 residues. CDR3: CASSLGDAGDTQYF. In DNA, the CDR3 is TGTGCCAGCAGTTTAGGGGACGCTGGAGATACGCAGTATTTT.

This clonotype was picked up a small number of times. The chain is built from TRBV18 and TRBJ2-6, with D maybe TRBD1 (6 bases). V was pared by 6 bases and J by 12 bases, with 9 bases between. Germline V gives CDR1 KGHSH, CDR2 LQKENI. CDR3 length: 11 residues. The CDR3: CASSVGGVLTF. CDR3 DNA: TGTGCCAGCTCTGTAGGGGGCGTCCTGACTTTC.

A few counts support this clonotype. The chain carries TRBV24-1 and TRBJ2-1; a possible D gene is TRBD2 (6 bases). The germline V and J ends were trimmed by 7 bases and 6 bases, with 15 bases remaining between them. Germline CDR1 is KGHDR and CDR2 is SFDVKD. This CDR3 comprises 14 residues. The CDR3 is CATRSSNSGNEQFF. The CDR3 DNA sequence: TGTGCCACCAGATCCTCTAATAGCGGCAATGAGCAGTTCTTC.

The chain carries TRBV4-1 and TRBJ2-1, with 9 bases lining up with TRBD1. The CDR3 has 17 residues. CDR1 MGHRA and CDR2 YSYEKL come from the germline V gene. Unmatched junction bases numbered 7, after V lost 0 bases and J lost 4 bases. CDR3 bases: TGCGCCAGCAGCCAAGATCGACAGGGGGTTACTTACAATGAGCAGTTCTTC. Translation gives CASSQDRQGVTYNEQFF.

This clonotype was counted many times. The CDR3 sequence: CASSLFREQFF. CDR3 in DNA: TGTGCCAGCAGTTTATTTAGAGAGCAGTTCTTC. The chain links TRBV12-3 or TRBV12-4 to TRBJ2-1; D gene ambiguous. CDR3 length: 11 residues. Trimming removed 2 bases at V and 10 bases at J, with 6 bases between.